This TCR beta chain stems from a study of blood T cells in healthy people across ages. With a J-beta primer mix and a sample-barcoded 5' primer, a second PCR ran about 6 to 11 cycles. TCRdb re-derived calls from the 5' RACE reads in MiXCR, one entry per CDR3 protein. The sample yields about a million distinct CDR3 sequences, around 46% seen once. J was trimmed by 5 bases and V by 5 bases; bases with no gene match: 12. Germline-derived CDR1 and CDR2 are DFQATT and SNEGSKA (reference sequence). This CDR3 is 14 amino acids long. Sequenced input: blood. This chain connects TRBV20-1 to TRBJ2-7; 7 nucleotides line up with TRBD2. The sequence derives from a man between 25 and 39 years old in good health. The CDR3 coding sequence is TGCAGTGCTCCCGGGGAGGGTTCAATAAACGAGCAGTACTTC. It codes for CSAPGEGSINEQYF.